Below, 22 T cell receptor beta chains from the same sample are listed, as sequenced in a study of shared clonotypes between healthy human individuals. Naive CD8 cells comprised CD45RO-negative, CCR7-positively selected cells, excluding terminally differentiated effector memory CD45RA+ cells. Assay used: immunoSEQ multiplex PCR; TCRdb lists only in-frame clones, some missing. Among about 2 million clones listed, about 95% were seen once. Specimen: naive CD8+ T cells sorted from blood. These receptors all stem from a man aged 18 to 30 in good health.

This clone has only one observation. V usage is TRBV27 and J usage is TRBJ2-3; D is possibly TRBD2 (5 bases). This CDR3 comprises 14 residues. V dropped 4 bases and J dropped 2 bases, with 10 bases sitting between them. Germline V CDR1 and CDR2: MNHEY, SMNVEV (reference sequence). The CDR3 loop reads CASSSLELTDTQYF. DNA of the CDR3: TGTGCCAGCAGTTCACTAGAGCTCACAGATACGCAGTATTTT.

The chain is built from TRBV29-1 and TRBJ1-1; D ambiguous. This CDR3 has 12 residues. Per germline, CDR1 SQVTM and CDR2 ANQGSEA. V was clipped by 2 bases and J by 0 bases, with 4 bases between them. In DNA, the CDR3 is TGCAGCGTTGAATTCTTGAACACTGAAGCTTTCTTT. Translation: CSVEFLNTEAFF.

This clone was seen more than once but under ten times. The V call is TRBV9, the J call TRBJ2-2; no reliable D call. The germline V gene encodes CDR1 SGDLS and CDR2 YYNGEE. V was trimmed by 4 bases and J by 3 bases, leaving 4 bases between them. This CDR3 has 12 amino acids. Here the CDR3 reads CASSTHTGELFF. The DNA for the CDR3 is TGTGCCAGCAGCACCCACACCGGGGAGCTGTTTTTT.

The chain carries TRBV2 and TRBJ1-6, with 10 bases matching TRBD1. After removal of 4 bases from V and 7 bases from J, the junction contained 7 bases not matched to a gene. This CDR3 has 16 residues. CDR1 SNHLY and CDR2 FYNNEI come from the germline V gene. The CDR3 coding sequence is TGTGCCAGCAGTGGTTCCGGGACAGGGGAGAATTCACCCCTCCACTTT. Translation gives CASSGSGTGENSPLHF.

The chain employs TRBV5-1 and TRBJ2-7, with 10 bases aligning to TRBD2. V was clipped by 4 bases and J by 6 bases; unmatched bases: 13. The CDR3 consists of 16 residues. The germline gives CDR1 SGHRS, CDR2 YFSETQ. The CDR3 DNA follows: TGCGCCAGCAGCCACACGGTAGGGCTAGCGGGAGTCGAGCAGTACTTC. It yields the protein CASSHTVGLAGVEQYF.

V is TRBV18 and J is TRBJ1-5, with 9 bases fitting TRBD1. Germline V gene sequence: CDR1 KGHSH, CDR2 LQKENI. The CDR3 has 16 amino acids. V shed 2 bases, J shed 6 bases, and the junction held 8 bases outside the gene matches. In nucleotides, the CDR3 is TGTGCCAGCTCACCATCGGGACAGGGTGCAGGTCAGCCCCAGCATTTT. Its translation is CASSPSGQGAGQPQHF. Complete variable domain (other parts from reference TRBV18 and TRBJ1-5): NAGVMQNPRHLVRRRGQEARLRCSPMKGHSHVYWYRQLPEEGLKFMVYLQKENIIDESGMPKERFSAEFPKEGPSILRIQQVVRGDSAAYFCASSPSGQGAGQPQHFGDGTRLSIL.

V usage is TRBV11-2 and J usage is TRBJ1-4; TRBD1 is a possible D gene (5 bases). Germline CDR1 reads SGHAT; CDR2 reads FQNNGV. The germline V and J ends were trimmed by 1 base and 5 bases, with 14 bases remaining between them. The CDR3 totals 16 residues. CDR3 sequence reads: CASSLAGGFANEKLFF. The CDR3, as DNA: TGTGCCAGCAGCTTAGCGGGGGGTTTTGCCAATGAAAAACTGTTTTTT.

Here the CDR3 DNA reads TGTGCCAGCAGCGTCAACCCGGGACACACAAAAGAGACCCAGTACTTC. Translating gives CASSVNPGHTKETQYF. This chain uses TRBV11-2 with TRBJ2-5; the D gene is possibly TRBD1 (6 bases). Germline loops: CDR1 SGHAT, CDR2 FQNNGV. The CDR3 covers 16 residues. With 5 bases removed from V and 3 bases from J, the gap between germline ends came to 19 bases.

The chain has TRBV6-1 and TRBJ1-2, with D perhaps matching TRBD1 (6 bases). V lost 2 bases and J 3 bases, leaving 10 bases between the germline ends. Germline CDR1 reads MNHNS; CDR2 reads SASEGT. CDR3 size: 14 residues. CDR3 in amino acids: CASSESGAYYGYTF. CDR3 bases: TGTGCCAGCAGTGAATCAGGGGCCTACTATGGCTACACCTTC.

CDR3 loop: CASSLGRGTGGLFF. The CDR3 nucleotides are TGCGCCAGCAGCCTAGGGCGAGGGACAGGGGGATTGTTCTTC. V and J are TRBV4-1 and TRBJ2-1; TRBD1 matches 11 bases. Germline lookup yields CDR1 MGHRA and CDR2 YSYEKL. This CDR3 comprises 14 residues. V lost 4 bases, J lost 15 bases, and 11 bases stayed unmatched.

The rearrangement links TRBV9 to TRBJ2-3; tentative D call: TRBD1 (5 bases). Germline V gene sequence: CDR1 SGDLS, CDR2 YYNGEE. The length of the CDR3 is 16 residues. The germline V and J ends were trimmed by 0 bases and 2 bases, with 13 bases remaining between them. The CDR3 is CASSVEGLFFTDTQYF. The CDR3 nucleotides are TGTGCCAGCAGCGTAGAGGGGTTGTTCTTCACAGATACGCAGTATTTT.

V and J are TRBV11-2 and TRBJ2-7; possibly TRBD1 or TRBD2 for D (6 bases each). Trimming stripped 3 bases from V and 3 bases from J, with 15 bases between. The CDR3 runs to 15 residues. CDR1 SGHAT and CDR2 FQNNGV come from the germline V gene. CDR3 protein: CASSFPGAPLYEQYF. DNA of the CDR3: TGTGCCAGCAGCTTCCCGGGGGCTCCCCTCTACGAGCAGTACTTC.

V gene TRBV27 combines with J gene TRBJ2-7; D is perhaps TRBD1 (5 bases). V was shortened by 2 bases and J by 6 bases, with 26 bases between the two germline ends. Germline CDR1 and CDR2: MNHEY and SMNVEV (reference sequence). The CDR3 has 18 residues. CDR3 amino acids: CASSLVGAQGKTGGEQYF. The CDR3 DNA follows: TGTGCCAGCAGTTTAGTAGGCGCCCAGGGCAAAACTGGTGGCGAGCAGTACTTC.

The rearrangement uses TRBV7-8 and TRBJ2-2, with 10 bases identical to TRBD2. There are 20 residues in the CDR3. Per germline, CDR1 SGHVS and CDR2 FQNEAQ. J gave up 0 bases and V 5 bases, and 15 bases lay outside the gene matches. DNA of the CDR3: TGTGCCAGCAGCCTAAAGGTCCTAGCGGGGGTAAAAACGAACACCGGGGAGCTGTTTTTT. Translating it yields CASSLKVLAGVKTNTGELFF.

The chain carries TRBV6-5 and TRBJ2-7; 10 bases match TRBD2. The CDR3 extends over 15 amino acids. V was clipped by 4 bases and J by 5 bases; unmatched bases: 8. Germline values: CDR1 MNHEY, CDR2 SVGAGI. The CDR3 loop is CASSWSPSGGNEQYF. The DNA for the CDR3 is TGTGCCAGCAGTTGGTCACCTAGCGGGGGAAACGAGCAGTACTTC.

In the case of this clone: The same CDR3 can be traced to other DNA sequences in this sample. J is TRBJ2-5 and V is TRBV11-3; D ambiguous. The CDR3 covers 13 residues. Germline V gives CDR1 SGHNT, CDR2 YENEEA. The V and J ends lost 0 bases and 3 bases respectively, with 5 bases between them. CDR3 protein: CASSLDPEETQYF. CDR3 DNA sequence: TGTGCCAGCAGCTTAGATCCCGAAGAGACCCAGTACTTC.

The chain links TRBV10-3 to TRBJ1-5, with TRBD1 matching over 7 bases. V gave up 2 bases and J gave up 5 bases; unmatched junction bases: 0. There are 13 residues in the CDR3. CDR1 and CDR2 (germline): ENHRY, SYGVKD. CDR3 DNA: TGTGCCATCAGTGAGACAGGGGATCAGCCCCAGCATTTT. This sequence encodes CAISETGDQPQHF.

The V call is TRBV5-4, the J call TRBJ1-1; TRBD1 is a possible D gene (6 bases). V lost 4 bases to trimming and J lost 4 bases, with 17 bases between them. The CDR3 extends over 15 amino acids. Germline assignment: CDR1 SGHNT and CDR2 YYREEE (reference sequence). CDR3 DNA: TGTGCCAGCAGCCCATCTCGGGGGCTAGGCACTGAAGCTTTCTTT. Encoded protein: CASSPSRGLGTEAFF.

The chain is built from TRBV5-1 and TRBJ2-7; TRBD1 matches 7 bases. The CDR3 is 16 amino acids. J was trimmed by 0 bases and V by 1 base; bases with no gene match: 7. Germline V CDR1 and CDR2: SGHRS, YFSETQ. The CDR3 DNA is TGCGCCAGCAGCTTGACCGGACAGGCAGTCTCCTACGAGCAGTACTTC. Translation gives CASSLTGQAVSYEQYF.

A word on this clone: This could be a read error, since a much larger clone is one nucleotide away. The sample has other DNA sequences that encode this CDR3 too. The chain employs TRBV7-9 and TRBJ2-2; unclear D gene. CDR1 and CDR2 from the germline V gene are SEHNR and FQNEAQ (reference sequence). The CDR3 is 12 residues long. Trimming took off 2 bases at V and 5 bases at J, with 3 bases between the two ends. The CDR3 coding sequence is TGTGCCAGCAGCTTAAGGACCGGGGAGCTGTTTTTT. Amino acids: CASSLRTGELFF.

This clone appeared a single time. CDR3 amino acids: CASSRLLRNAETQYF. The DNA of the CDR3 is TGCGCCAGCAGCCGACTTCTCAGGAACGCGGAGACCCAGTACTTC. The chain is built from TRBV4-3 and TRBJ2-5; D gene uncertain. The CDR3 contains 15 residues. V was cut by 4 bases and J by 5 bases, with 17 bases left in between. Germline V gene lookup returns CDR1 LGHNA and CDR2 YSLEER.

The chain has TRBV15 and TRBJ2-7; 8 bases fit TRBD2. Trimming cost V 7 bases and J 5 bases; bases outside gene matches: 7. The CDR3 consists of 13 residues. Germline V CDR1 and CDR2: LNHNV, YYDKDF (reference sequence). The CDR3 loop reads CATKSGSVHEQYF. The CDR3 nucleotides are TGTGCCACCAAAAGCGGGAGTGTTCACGAGCAGTACTTC.